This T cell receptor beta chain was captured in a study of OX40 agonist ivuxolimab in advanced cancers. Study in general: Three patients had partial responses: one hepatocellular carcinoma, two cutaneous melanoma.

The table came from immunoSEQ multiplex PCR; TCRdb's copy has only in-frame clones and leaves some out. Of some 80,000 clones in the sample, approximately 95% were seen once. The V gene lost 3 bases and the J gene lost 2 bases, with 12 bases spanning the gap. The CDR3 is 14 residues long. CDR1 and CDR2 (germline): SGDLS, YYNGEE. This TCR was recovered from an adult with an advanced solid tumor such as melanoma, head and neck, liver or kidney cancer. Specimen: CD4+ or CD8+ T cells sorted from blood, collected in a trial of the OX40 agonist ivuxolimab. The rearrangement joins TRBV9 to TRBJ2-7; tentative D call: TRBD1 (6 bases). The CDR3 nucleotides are TGTGCCAGCAGCGCCTTCGACAGGACCTACGAGCAGTACTTC. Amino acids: CASSAFDRTYEQYF.